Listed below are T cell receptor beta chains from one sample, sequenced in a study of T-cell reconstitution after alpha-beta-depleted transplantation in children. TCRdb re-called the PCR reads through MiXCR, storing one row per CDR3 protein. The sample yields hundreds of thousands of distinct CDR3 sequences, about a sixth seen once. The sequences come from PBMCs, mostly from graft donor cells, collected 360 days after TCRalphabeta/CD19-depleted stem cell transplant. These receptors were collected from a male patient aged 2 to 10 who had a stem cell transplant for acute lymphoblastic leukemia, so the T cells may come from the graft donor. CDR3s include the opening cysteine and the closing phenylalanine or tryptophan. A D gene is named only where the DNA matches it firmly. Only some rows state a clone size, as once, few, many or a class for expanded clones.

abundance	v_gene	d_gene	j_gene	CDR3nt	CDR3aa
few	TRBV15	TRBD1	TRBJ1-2	TGTGCCACCAGCAGATGGACAGGGGGATTTGACTATGGCTACACCTTC	CATSRWTGGFDYGYTF
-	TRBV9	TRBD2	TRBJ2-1	TGTGCCAGCAGCGTAGGGGGACTATTCTACAATGAGCAGTTCTTC	CASSVGGLFYNEQFF
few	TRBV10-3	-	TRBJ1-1	TGTGCCATCAGTGTAACCTTGGGGAACACTGAAGCTTTCTTT	CAISVTLGNTEAFF
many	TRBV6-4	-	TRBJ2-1	TGTGCCAGCAGTCCGCGTTACAGGGGACGGGAGGCCTTATACTACAATGAGCAGTTCTTC	CASSPRYRGREALYYNEQFF
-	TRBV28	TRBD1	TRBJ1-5	TGTGCCAGCAGTTTAGGACAGGGGATGGGTCAGCCCCAGCATTTT	CASSLGQGMGQPQHF
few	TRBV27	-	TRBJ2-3	TGTGCCAGCAGTTTATCCAGGGAGGTCCCCACAGATACGCAGTATTTT	CASSLSREVPTDTQYF
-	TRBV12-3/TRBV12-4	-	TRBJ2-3	TGTGCCAGCAGAGAACAGGGCCGTAGCACAGATACGCAGTATTTT	CASREQGRSTDTQYF
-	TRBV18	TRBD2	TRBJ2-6	TGTGCCAGCTCACCCGGACTAGCGGGCTCGGCCTCTGGGGCCAACGTCCTGACTTTC	CASSPGLAGSASGANVLTF
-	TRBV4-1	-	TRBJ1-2	TGCGCCAGCAGCCAAGATCCATCCGGAGATGGCTACACCTTC	CASSQDPSGDGYTF
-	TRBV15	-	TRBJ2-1	TGTGCCACCAGCAGAGAGGGTCTCGTCTACAATGAGCAGTTCTTC	CATSREGLVYNEQFF
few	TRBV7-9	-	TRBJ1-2	TGTGCCAGCAGCCCCAGGGGAGTCCATGGCTACACCTTC	CASSPRGVHGYTF
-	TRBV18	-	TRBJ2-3	TGTGCCAGCTCTCCCCGGGGGGCGGCCACAGATACGCAGTATTTT	CASSPRGAATDTQYF
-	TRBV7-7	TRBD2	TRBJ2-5	TGTGCTAGCAGCTTAGCGGGGCAGATAGAGACCCAGTACTTC	CASSLAGQIETQYF
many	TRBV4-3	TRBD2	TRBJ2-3	TGCGCCAGCAGCCCTACTAGCGGGAGCACAGATACGCAGTATTTT	CASSPTSGSTDTQYF
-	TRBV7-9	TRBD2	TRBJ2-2	TGTGCCAGCAGCCAACCGGGACTAGCGGGAAACACCGGGGAGCTGTTTTTT	CASSQPGLAGNTGELFF
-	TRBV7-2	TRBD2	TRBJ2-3	TGTGCCAGCCACCCTGAAAGCGGGAGGTTGGCGGATACGCAGTATTTT	CASHPESGRLADTQYF
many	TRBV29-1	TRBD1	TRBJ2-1	TGCAGCGCGGGACAGAGTTACAATGAGCAGTTCTTC	CSAGQSYNEQFF
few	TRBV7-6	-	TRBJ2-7	TGTGCCAGCAGCTTACTGATATCGGGCGAGCAGTACTTC	CASSLLISGEQYF
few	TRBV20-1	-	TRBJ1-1	TGCAGTGCTAGAGATCCTAGGGCGGGGCTGAACACTGAAGCTTTCTTT	CSARDPRAGLNTEAFF
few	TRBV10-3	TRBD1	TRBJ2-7	TGTGCCATCAGTGAGTCTCAGGGACAGGAGCAGTACTTC	CAISESQGQEQYF
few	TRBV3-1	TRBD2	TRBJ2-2	TGTGCCAGCTGGGCAGGGAGGGGCACCGGGGAGCTGTTTTTT	CASWAGRGTGELFF
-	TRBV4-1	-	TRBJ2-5	TGCGCCAGCAGCCAAGACCCCTCCCGGGATGAGACCCAGTACTTC	CASSQDPSRDETQYF
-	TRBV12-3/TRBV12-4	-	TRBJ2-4	TGTGCCAGCAGTTTAGAAGGAATTATTCAGTACTTC	CASSLEGIIQYF
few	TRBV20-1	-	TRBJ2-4	TGCAGTGCTAGAGACCCGAACATGGGAACCAAAAACATTCAGTACTTC	CSARDPNMGTKNIQYF
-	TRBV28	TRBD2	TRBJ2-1	TGTGCCAGCACGGCGGGAGGGCGTAATGAGCAGTTCTTC	CASTAGGRNEQFF
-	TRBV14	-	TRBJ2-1	TGTGCCAGCAGTCCAAACTATTACAATGAGCAGTTCTTC	CASSPNYYNEQFF
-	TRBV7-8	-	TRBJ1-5	TGTGCCAGCAGCCCCGGCGCCGTTAGCAATCAGCCCCAGCATTTT	CASSPGAVSNQPQHF
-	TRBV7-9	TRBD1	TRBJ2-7	TGTGCCAGCAGCTTCGGCGTATCGACAGGGGGCCTCTACGAGCAGTACTTC	CASSFGVSTGGLYEQYF
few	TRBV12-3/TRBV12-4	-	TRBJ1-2	TGTGCCAGCAGTTTAGGAGGTGGACCGGGGGGCTACACCTTC	CASSLGGGPGGYTF
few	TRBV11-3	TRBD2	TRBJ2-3	TGTGCCAGCAGCTTAGTGACTAGCGGGCATAGGTTGGGCACAGATACGCAGTATTTT	CASSLVTSGHRLGTDTQYF
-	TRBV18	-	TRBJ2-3	TGTGCCAGCTCACCTCTTTATAATAGAAGACCAGATACGCAGTATTTT	CASSPLYNRRPDTQYF
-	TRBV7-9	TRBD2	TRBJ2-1	TGTGCCAGCAGCCGACGGGAGGGAATCCTCTACAATGAGCAGTTCTTC	CASSRREGILYNEQFF
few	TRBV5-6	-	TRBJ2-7	TGTGCCAGCAGGCACATGGCAGGGCCCCCCCTGGACGAGCAGTACTTC	CASRHMAGPPLDEQYF
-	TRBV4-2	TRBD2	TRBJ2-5	TGTGCCAGCAGCCGCCCTGCGGCTAGCGGGATTGAGGGGGAGACCCAGTACTTC	CASSRPAASGIEGETQYF
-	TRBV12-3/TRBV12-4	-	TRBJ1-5	TGTGCCAGCAGGGCCACAGGCTTCAATCAGCCCCAGCATTTT	CASRATGFNQPQHF
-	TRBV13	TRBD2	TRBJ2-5	TGTGCCAGCAGCTTAGTGCGGGAGAGGGGAGAGACCCAGTACTTC	CASSLVRERGETQYF
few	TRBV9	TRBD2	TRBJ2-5	TGTGCCAGCAGCGTAGGCCCAGCGGGAGTGGGGAAGACCCAGTACTTC	CASSVGPAGVGKTQYF
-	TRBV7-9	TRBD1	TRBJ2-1	TGTGCCAGCAGCGTTAACCCGGGGGACAGGGGCGACAATGAGCAGTTCTTC	CASSVNPGDRGDNEQFF
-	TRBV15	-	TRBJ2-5	TGTGCCACCAGCATAACCCATACAGGGCAGTTTGAGACCCAGCACTTC	CATSITHTGQFETQHF
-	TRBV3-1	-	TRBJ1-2	TGTGCCAGCAGCCAATTGGAGGTTGACCTCTATGGCTACACCTTC	CASSQLEVDLYGYTF
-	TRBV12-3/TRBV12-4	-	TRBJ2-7	TGTGCCAGCAGTTTTAACCTCTACGAGCAGTACTTC	CASSFNLYEQYF
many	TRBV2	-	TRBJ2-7	TGTGCCAGCAGACGGCTAGTTACCTCCTACGAGCAGTACTTC	CASRRLVTSYEQYF
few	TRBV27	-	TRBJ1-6	TGTGCCAGCAGTTTGATGGGTGGGGTCCTCCACTTT	CASSLMGGVLHF
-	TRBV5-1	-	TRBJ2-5	TGCGCCAGCAGCTTGGCCGGGCCGTCGTTTAAGGGCCTCCAAGAGACCCAGTACTTC	CASSLAGPSFKGLQETQYF
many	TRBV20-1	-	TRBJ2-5	TGCAGTGCTAGAGAAGAGACCCAGTACTTC	CSAREETQYF
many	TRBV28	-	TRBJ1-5	TGTGCCAGCATCTGGGGAGGCCCTAACAATCAGCCCCAGCATTTT	CASIWGGPNNQPQHF
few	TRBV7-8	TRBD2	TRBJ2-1	TGTGCCAGCAGCGAAGGACTAGCGGGCGGGTTCGTCTACAATGAGCAGTTCTTC	CASSEGLAGGFVYNEQFF
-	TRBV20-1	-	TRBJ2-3	TGCAGTGCTAGAGTACTGCCCGATTTAGGCGATACGCAGTATTTT	CSARVLPDLGDTQYF
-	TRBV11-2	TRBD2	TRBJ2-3	TGTGCCAGCAGCTTAGGGGCGGGAGGGCCCACAGATACGCAGTATTTT	CASSLGAGGPTDTQYF
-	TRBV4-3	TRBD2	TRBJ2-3	TGCGCCAGCAGCCGCAAGACGGGAGCGGGAACAGATACGCAGTATTTT	CASSRKTGAGTDTQYF
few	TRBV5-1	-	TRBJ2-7	TGCGCCAGCAGTCCCGGGACATTCGACCCCTACGAGCAGTACTTC	CASSPGTFDPYEQYF
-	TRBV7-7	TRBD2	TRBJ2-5	TGTGCTAGCAGGGAGGGAGGAGAGACCCAGTACTTC	CASREGGETQYF
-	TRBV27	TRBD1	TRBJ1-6	TGTGCCAGCAGAATCGGGACAGGGGAATCACCCCTCCACTTT	CASRIGTGESPLHF